This T cell receptor beta chain is from a study of T-cell reconstitution after alpha-beta-depleted transplantation in children listed by TCRdb under 2016. Regarding the study in general: Using TCR repertoire profiling, the study quantitatively followed how T-cell immune reconstitution unfolded in children after TCRalphabeta/CD19-depleted allogeneic hematopoietic cell transplantation.

This clonotype was found many times. Its cognate antigen has yet to be identified. Per-base quality was not reported, and no clone a single base away is much larger than it. Receptors were amplified or captured by PCR. The listed sequencing device is Illumina HiSeq 2500. TCR library preparation used molecular barcoding, with unique molecular identifiers applied to normalize quantification of the TCRbeta repertoire. The public reads were quality trimmed at Q25 with fastp and then assembled into clones with MiXCR by TCRdb, keeping productive beta chains. Here each entry gathers all rows of one CDR3 protein and keeps the most common genes and DNA. For this sample the table gives around 71,000 distinct CDR3 sequences, of which about 7.3% were detected only once. In total, the top ten clones hold 2.5% of the sample. From the cysteine through the phenylalanine, the CDR3 covers 13 amino acids. The retained sequence is limited to the CDR3, 39 bases, with the frame set at the first base. At the junction V is shortened by 6 bases and J by 8 bases; bases outside the gene matches: 5. CDR1 MDHEN and CDR2 SYDVKM were looked up in the germline V gene.

The receptor's source is a human donor who donated a stem cell graft to a child with acute lymphoblastic leukemia. The chain is assembled from TRBV28 and TRBJ2-3; 10 of the junction bases match TRBD2. The sample was PBMCs from the stem cell graft donor, taken from the stem cell graft. This receptor carries the CDR3 CASRLAGAVTQYF. The DNA reads as follows: TGTGCCAGCAGGCTAGCGGGAGCTGTTACGCAGTATTTT.